This TCR beta chain appears in the sequencing data of a study of blood T cell repertoires in COVID-19 (TCRdb year 2020). Background for the entire study: Samples covering the acute and convalescent phases of COVID-19 were provided by collaborators in the United States, Italy and Spain. The repertoires were released in a freely available public database meant as a resource for research on the immune response to SARS-CoV-2. The dataset comprised deeply sampled blood TCRbeta repertoires from subjects exposed to, actively infected with, or recovered from COVID-19. The samples were drawn from the first 160 participants of the ongoing ImmuneRACE study and from 950 to 1,500 subjects provided by 6 global collaborators. The sample metadata nearly always contained a de-identified subject ID, COVID-19 status, age in years and sex. The material from the prospective study consisted of cDNA or gDNA derived from T cells, B-cell-depleted T cells, or PBMCs. HLA class I and class II types, where available, came from metadata supplied by the sample provider rather than from assay-based typing.

Each collaborating institution followed its own protocols to collect whole blood in K2EDTA tubes. For TCRbeta analysis, collaborators shipped samples in one of three forms: frozen whole blood, isolated PBMCs, or DNA extracted from either of those sample types. Points the paper makes about the study in general: The quantity of clinical and demographic metadata differed by source and by participant and was supplied without curation.

Reading from cysteine to phenylalanine, the CDR3 counts 13 amino acids. The sequence is cut down to CDR3 DNA, 39 bases in frame from base 1. Trimming at the junction amounts to 6 bases on V and 10 bases on J, and the germline ends lie 16 bases apart. As for this clone: Its specific antigen is unknown. Base qualities are not provided; no much larger clone lies one nucleotide away.

TCRbeta CDR3 regions were amplified from genomic DNA by means of the immunoSEQ Assay, a bias-controlled multiplex PCR. The authors processed their data as follows. Nucleated cell counts per sample were estimated from amplification of reference gene primers within the assay. To quantify the absolute abundance of each unique TCRbeta CDR3 rearrangement, sequence reads were collapsed and filtered. For each sample, productive Simpson clonality was calculated as the square root of Simpson's diversity index across productive rearrangements. As stored in TCRdb, this immuneACCESS dataset retains in-frame rearrangements with V and J assigned. A fraction of the clones does not appear; measured against another copy, unresolved V genes explain less than half of the discrepancy, and the remainder lacks a known reason. For V, J and clone size, that table is used; D and trimming come from the DNA. Across this sample there are about 45,000 clones, with over 75% seen only once. Together, the top ten hold 25% to 35% of the sample.

Sequenced sample: peripheral blood. The clonotype comes from a woman aged 80 or over with acute or convalescent COVID-19. The V and J segments used are TRBV12-3 or TRBV12-4 and TRBJ2-1, and possibly TRBD2, on 6 matching bases. The encoded CDR3 is CASRRSGSTEQFF. The DNA is TGTGCCAGCAGGCGTAGCGGAAGCACCGAGCAGTTCTTC.